The next 28 T cell receptor beta chains were all read from a single sample in a study of cytomegalovirus exposure and HLA in healthy donors. Researchers ran the PCR with 60 Vbeta and 13 Jbeta primers. This table comes from immunoSEQ multiplex PCR, and its TCRdb copy is limited to in-frame clones, with some not included. This sample has about 120,000 clones, with under 90% found just once. The sequenced sample was PBMCs. The receptors here all came from a middle-aged woman in good health and CMV-seronegative.

V usage is TRBV27 and J usage is TRBJ1-2; a weak D match, TRBD1 (6 bases). CDR3 length: 14 residues. Germline assignment: CDR1 MNHEY and CDR2 SMNVEV (reference sequence). Trimming removed 0 bases from V and 7 bases from J, with 12 bases in between. CDR3 bases: TGTGCCAGCAGTTTATCGGCCAGGGGAGCTGGCTACACCTTC. This gives the protein CASSLSARGAGYTF.

The gene calls are TRBV9 and TRBJ1-5, with D tentatively TRBD1 (6 bases). The V end was cut by 3 bases, the J end by 0 bases, with 10 bases between. The CDR3 is 15 amino acids. In germline, CDR1 is SGDLS, CDR2 YYNGEE. This CDR3 reads CASSAQGISNQPQHF. The CDR3 nucleotides are TGTGCCAGCAGCGCTCAGGGGATTAGCAATCAGCCCCAGCATTTT. Variable domain in full (rest from reference TRBV9 and TRBJ1-5): DSGVTQTPKHLITATGQRVTLRCSPRSGDLSVYWYQQSLDQGLQFLIQYYNGEERAKGNILERFSAQQFPDLHSELNLSSLELGDSALYFCASSAQGISNQPQHFGDGTRLSIL.

The rearrangement uses TRBV7-2 and TRBJ2-5; TRBD1 matches at 9 bases. CDR3 length: 15 amino acids. The V gene end was trimmed by 5 bases and the J gene end by 4 bases; junction bases not matched to a gene: 8. Germline V gene data show CDR1 as SGHTA and CDR2 as FQGNSA. CDR3 nucleotides: TGTGCCAGCAGCCCTGGGACAGGGAGGCTAGAGACCCAGTACTTC. Protein: CASSPGTGRLETQYF.

This clone was counted a few times. The rearrangement joins TRBV4-3 to TRBJ1-2; 9 nucleotides agree with TRBD1. Germline V CDR1 and CDR2: LGHNA, YSLEER. V shed 4 bases and J 1 base; nucleotides not matched to a gene: 1. The CDR3 loop spans 14 amino acids. CDR3 region: CASSLGQGNYGYTF. CDR3 nucleotides: TGCGCCAGCAGCCTGGGACAGGGTAACTATGGCTACACCTTC.

The rearrangement links TRBV4-1 to TRBJ1-3; D is undetermined. The CDR3 length is 17 residues. Germline V lookup: CDR1 MGHRA, CDR2 YSYEKL. V was shortened by 1 base and J by 0 bases, with 13 bases between the two germline ends. The DNA for the CDR3 is TGCGCCAGCAGCCAAGGACATTTTGGCGTCTCTGGAAACACCATATATTTT. It yields the protein CASSQGHFGVSGNTIYF.

This chain uses TRBV7-2 with TRBJ2-3, with TRBD2 as a possible D gene (5 bases). The CDR3 contains 12 residues. The V end lost 6 bases, the J end lost 4 bases, and 8 bases lay between the germline ends. Per germline, CDR1 SGHTA and CDR2 FQGNSA. DNA of the CDR3: TGTGCCAGCAGTCACGGGGCAGATACGCAGTATTTT. Translated, it gives CASSHGADTQYF.

V gene TRBV4-2 combines with J gene TRBJ2-7; 14 positions match TRBD2. The CDR3 sequence is 15 residues long. The ends lost 1 base at V and 7 bases at J; junction bases unmatched: 3. Germline CDR1 LGHNA, CDR2 YNFKEQ. The CDR3 DNA reads as TGTGCCAGCAGCCAAGGACTAGCGGGAGGGTGGGAGCAGTACTTC. This codes for CASSQGLAGGWEQYF.

The chain couples TRBV5-1 to TRBJ2-1; 13 nucleotides line up with TRBD2. V lost 4 bases and J lost 0; bases outside the gene matches: 10. The CDR3 has 19 residues. Germline V gives CDR1 SGHRS, CDR2 YFSETQ. CDR3 residues: CASSDGTSGVLSSYNEQFF. The CDR3 DNA reads as TGCGCCAGCAGCGACGGGACTAGCGGGGTCTTAAGCTCCTACAATGAGCAGTTCTTC.

V is TRBV5-1 and J is TRBJ1-1; possibly TRBD1 for D (5 bases). V shed 4 bases and J shed 1 base, with 14 bases lying between them. Per the germline V gene, CDR1 is SGHRS and CDR2 is YFSETQ. The CDR3 is made up of 15 amino acids. The CDR3 DNA reads as TGCGCCAGCAGCCCTCCGGGACTCACGAACACTGAAGCTTTCTTT. Its translation: CASSPPGLTNTEAFF.

DNA of the CDR3: TGTGCCAGTATCGACACAGGGGGCTATGGCTACACCTTC. It specifies CASIDTGGYGYTF. V usage is TRBV19 and J usage is TRBJ1-2; 8 nucleotides match TRBD1. The germline gives CDR1 LNHDA, CDR2 SQIVND (reference sequence). V lost 7 bases, J lost 4 bases, and 5 bases stayed unmatched. This CDR3 has 13 amino acids.

This chain uses TRBV28 with TRBJ1-5; the match to TRBD1 covers 8 bases. V was pared by 5 bases and J by 6 bases, with 9 bases of the junction left unmatched. Germline CDR1 is MDHEN and CDR2 is SYDVKM. The CDR3 consists of 15 residues. The DNA for the CDR3 is TGTGCCAGCAGTCCCCTTACAGGGGGGGGTCAGCCCCAGCATTTT. Translation gives CASSPLTGGGQPQHF.

The rearrangement links TRBV5-1 to TRBJ2-5; 11 nucleotides align to TRBD1. The J call may be wrong; the DNA end is better matched by TRBJ2-7. Germline values: CDR1 SGHRS, CDR2 YFSETQ. The CDR3 has 17 residues. The CDR3 DNA reads as TGCGCCAGCAGCTGGAAAACCGGGACAGGGGGCTCCTACGAGCAGTACTTC. This codes for CASSWKTGTGGSYEQYF.

The chain carries TRBV9 and TRBJ2-4; TRBD2 matches at 7 bases. Germline lookup yields CDR1 SGDLS and CDR2 YYNGEE. This CDR3 is built from 18 residues. Trimming at V came to 4 bases and at J to 3 bases, leaving 16 bases not matched to a gene. The CDR3 bases are TGTGCCAGCAGCCCGCGCCCTGGGGAGGGGATCGACAAAAACATTCAGTACTTC. Translation gives CASSPRPGEGIDKNIQYF.

This chain uses TRBV6-5 with TRBJ2-1, with D maybe TRBD1 (6 bases). The CDR3 length is 15 residues. Germline loops: CDR1 MNHEY, CDR2 SVGAGI. The ends were cut back, 6 bases at V and 2 bases at J, with 14 bases in the middle. This CDR3 is CASRFRQETYNEQFF. In DNA, the CDR3 is TGTGCCAGCAGATTTCGACAGGAGACCTACAATGAGCAGTTCTTC.

J is TRBJ1-2 and V is TRBV5-1, with unresolved D. The V end lost 4 bases, the J end lost 0 bases, and 7 bases lay between the germline ends. The CDR3 runs 13 residues. Germline V gene lookup returns CDR1 SGHRS and CDR2 YFSETQ. The CDR3 bases are TGCGCCAGCAGCCCCCAGGCTAACTATGGCTACACCTTC. Translating gives CASSPQANYGYTF.

This chain joins TRBV28 and TRBJ1-1; D possibly corresponds to TRBD1 (5 bases). V lost 6 bases and J lost 5, with 13 bases in between. The CDR3 has 13 residues. Germline assignment: CDR1 MDHEN and CDR2 SYDVKM. The CDR3 DNA is TGTGCCAGCAGAATTAGGAGGGGAACTGAAGCTTTCTTT. Translation: CASRIRRGTEAFF. Using reference TRBV28 and TRBJ1-1 for the parts outside the CDR3, the full variable domain is DVKVTQSSRYLVKRTGEKVFLECVQDMDHENMFWYRQDPGLGLRLIYFSYDVKMKEKGDIPEGYSVSREKKERFSLILESASTNQTSMYLCASRIRRGTEAFFGQGTRLTVV.

The V gene is TRBV7-2, the J gene TRBJ2-2; D call uncertain. CDR3 length equals 16 residues. V dropped 5 bases and J dropped 2 bases, with 15 bases sitting between them. Germline-derived CDR1 and CDR2 are SGHTA and FQGNSA. Here the CDR3 reads CASSRFRSLNTGELFF. The CDR3 DNA is TGTGCCAGCAGCCGTTTTCGCTCACTTAACACCGGGGAGCTGTTTTTT. The full variable domain, rest sourced from reference TRBV7-2 and TRBJ2-2, is GAGVSQSPSNKVTEKGKDVELRCDPISGHTALYWYRQSLGQGLEFLIYFQGNSAPDKSGLPSDRFSAERTGGSVSTLTIQRTQQEDSAVYLCASSRFRSLNTGELFFGEGSRLTVL.

The DNA of the CDR3 is TGTGCCAGCAGAGTCAGGGGGACGACCAAAAACATTCAGTACTTC. Protein: CASRVRGTTKNIQYF. The chain carries TRBV5-6 and TRBJ2-4; 7 bases are shared with TRBD1. The germline V gene has CDR1 SGHDT and CDR2 YYEEEE. J gave up 2 bases and V 5 bases, and 7 bases lay outside the gene matches. There are 15 residues in the CDR3.

The rearrangement joins TRBV7-2 to TRBJ1-5, with D possibly matching TRBD1 (6 bases). V was clipped by 5 bases and J by 3 bases, with 20 bases between them. The CDR3 runs 17 residues. Germline V CDR1 and CDR2: SGHTA, FQGNSA. CDR3 in amino acids: CASSAQDRRIHNQPQHF. The CDR3 bases are TGTGCCAGCAGCGCCCAGGACAGAAGAATACACAATCAGCCCCAGCATTTT.

This clone was counted only a few times. The chain uses TRBV4-3 and TRBJ1-3; no definite D call. Germline values: CDR1 LGHNA, CDR2 YSLEER. This CDR3 comprises 14 residues. V was pared by 0 bases and J by 9 bases, with 12 bases between. The CDR3 reads CASSQEWRASTIYF. CDR3 coding DNA: TGCGCCAGCAGCCAAGAGTGGCGGGCCAGCACCATATATTTT.

V gene TRBV5-1 combines with J gene TRBJ2-2; possibly TRBD1 for D (6 bases). This CDR3 is built from 14 residues. From germline, CDR1 is SGHRS and CDR2 YFSETQ. Trimming took off 4 bases at V and 4 bases at J, with 11 bases between the two ends. The CDR3 DNA sequence: TGCGCCAGCAGCACAGGGATGAGCACCGGGGAGCTGTTTTTT. Translated: CASSTGMSTGELFF.

V gene TRBV19 combines with J gene TRBJ1-2, with a possible D match to TRBD1 (6 bases). Deletions cut 6 bases from V and 3 bases from J, with 11 bases between. Germline CDR1 and CDR2: LNHDA and SQIVND (reference sequence). This CDR3 has 13 residues. The DNA of the CDR3 is TGTGCCAGTAGCCCGGACAGAGACTATGGCTACACCTTC. It specifies CASSPDRDYGYTF.

This chain connects TRBV4-2 to TRBJ2-4; D is unresolved. V gave up 0 bases and J gave up 4 bases, with 7 bases separating them. Germline CDR1 is LGHNA and CDR2 is YNFKEQ. This CDR3 is 14 amino acids long. The CDR3 DNA sequence: TGTGCCAGCAGCCAAGATCCGCGGAAAAACATTCAGTACTTC. It codes for CASSQDPRKNIQYF.

This chain links TRBV5-4 with TRBJ2-5, with unresolved D. The CDR3 extends over 12 amino acids. V gave up 4 bases and J gave up 5 bases, with 9 bases separating them. Germline CDR1 is SGHNT and CDR2 is YYREEE (reference sequence). CDR3 DNA: TGTGCCAGCAGCCCCAACCGGGAGACCCAGTACTTC. This sequence encodes CASSPNRETQYF.

The chain carries TRBV28 and TRBJ2-7; D is perhaps TRBD2 (5 bases). CDR3 length: 14 residues. Germline lookup yields CDR1 MDHEN and CDR2 SYDVKM. V gave up 7 bases and J gave up 3 bases, with 16 bases separating them. This chain's CDR3 is CASTLEARFYEQYF. CDR3 coding DNA: TGTGCCAGCACCTTGGAGGCGCGCTTCTACGAGCAGTACTTC. The full variable domain, its missing parts supplied by reference TRBV28 and TRBJ2-7, is DVKVTQSSRYLVKRTGEKVFLECVQDMDHENMFWYRQDPGLGLRLIYFSYDVKMKEKGDIPEGYSVSREKKERFSLILESASTNQTSMYLCASTLEARFYEQYFGPGTRLTVT.

The V gene is TRBV29-1, the J gene TRBJ2-1; weak D call: TRBD1 (6 bases). The V and J ends lost 5 bases and 9 bases respectively, with 8 bases between them. The length of the CDR3 is 10 residues. Germline values: CDR1 SQVTM, CDR2 ANQGSEA. The CDR3 DNA reads as TGCAGCGTTCGGGACATTGAGCAGTTCTTC. Its protein product is CSVRDIEQFF.

The DNA for the CDR3 is TGTGCCAGTCACGTGGGGGCAGGTGGCTACACCTTC. Protein product: CASHVGAGGYTF. This rearrangement joins TRBV19 to TRBJ1-2; D perhaps matches TRBD1 (6 bases). The germline V and J ends were trimmed by 8 bases and 7 bases, with 14 bases remaining between them. This CDR3 contains 12 residues. Looked up from germline, CDR1 is LNHDA and CDR2 is SQIVND (reference sequence).

This chain connects TRBV7-2 to TRBJ1-6; TRBD1 aligns across 7 bases. V was clipped by 2 bases and J by 5 bases; unmatched bases: 6. The germline CDR1 and CDR2 sequences are SGHTA and FQGNSA. This CDR3 is built from 16 residues. The CDR3 loop reads CASSLSSDRHNSPLHF. The CDR3 region has the DNA TGTGCCAGCAGCTTAAGTTCGGACAGGCATAATTCACCCCTCCACTTT.